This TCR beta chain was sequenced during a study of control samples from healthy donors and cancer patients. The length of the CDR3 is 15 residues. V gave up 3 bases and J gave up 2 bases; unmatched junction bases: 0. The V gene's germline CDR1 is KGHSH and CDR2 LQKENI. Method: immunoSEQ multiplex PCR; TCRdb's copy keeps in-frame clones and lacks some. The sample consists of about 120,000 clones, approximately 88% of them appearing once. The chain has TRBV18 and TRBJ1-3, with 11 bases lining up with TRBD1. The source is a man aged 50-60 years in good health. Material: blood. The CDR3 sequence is CASSPGQGAGNTIYF. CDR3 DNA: TGTGCCAGCTCACCGGGACAGGGGGCTGGAAACACCATATATTTT. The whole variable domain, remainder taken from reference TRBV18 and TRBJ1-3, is NAGVMQNPRHLVRRRGQEARLRCSPMKGHSHVYWYRQLPEEGLKFMVYLQKENIIDESGMPKERFSAEFPKEGPSILRIQQVVRGDSAAYFCASSPGQGAGNTIYFGEGSWLTVV.